The rows below give T cell receptor beta chains drawn from one sample of a study of blood T cell repertoires in COVID-19. Assay used: immunoSEQ multiplex PCR; TCRdb lists only in-frame clones, some missing. The sample has under 350,000 clones, under 90% seen once. Sequencing was performed on peripheral blood. The receptors here all came from a man aged 50 to 59 with acute or convalescent COVID-19. CDR3s include the opening cysteine and the closing phenylalanine or tryptophan.

>TRBJ1-1|TRBV11-3
CASSLDRTGGRAFF
>TRBJ2-1|TRBV7-9
CASSLAGGQYNEQFF
>TRBJ2-2|TRBV10-3
CAISPGLEPTGELFF
>TRBJ1-6|TRBV2
CASSPPRVNSPLHF
>TRBJ1-2|TRBV10-3
CAITPDREGLGYTF
>TRBJ2-3|TRBV24-1
CATRGQAHGDTQYF
>TRBJ1-3|TRBV5-1
CASSVQAAGPSGNTIYF
>TRBJ2-2|TRBV5-1
CASSSGGWNTGELFF
>TRBJ1-2|TRBV27
CASSAEQGAMIGYTF
>TRBJ2-5|TRBV27
CASSFGGAWETQYF
>TRBJ2-7|TRBV7-8
CASSQSRGYEQYF
>TRBJ1-2|TRBV5-1
CASSYDRGSFNYGYTF
>TRBJ2-7|TRBV19
CASSIAVPGLQAGEQYF
>TRBJ2-2|TRBV14
CASSIYPNTGELFF
>TRBJ2-2|TRBV6-5
CASSRTGVTGELFF
>TRBJ1-2|TRBV3-1/TRBV3-2
CASSQETGNGYTF
>TRBJ2-7|TRBV7-9
CASSPRTGGLSYEQYF
>TRBJ1-3|TRBV3-1/TRBV3-2
CASSQGYGNTIYF
>TRBJ2-5|TRBV18
CASSPNSGQETQYF
>TRBJ1-1|TRBV30
CAWRRQGVTEAFF
>TRBJ1-5|TRBV5-8
CASSLMVGQGANQPQHF
>TRBJ2-5|TRBV11-2
CASSLGELAGVRETQYF
>TRBJ1-5|TRBV30
CAWSVQGKGNQPQHF
>TRBJ2-2|TRBV5-1
CASTPGTGDTGELFF
>TRBJ1-3|TRBV6-5
CASSRQGSSGNTIYF
>TRBJ2-2|TRBV4-2
CASSQDPFNTGELFF
>TRBJ2-3|TRBV5-1
CASSFSGTDTQYF
>TRBJ1-1|TRBV19
CASSIRGPNTEAFF
>TRBJ2-1|TRBV27
CASSLLLGVGQFF
>TRBJ2-5|TRBV2
CASFFSGDQETQYF
>TRBJ1-5|TRBV27
CASSPPGNQPQHF
>TRBJ1-2|TRBV6-1
CASSEATANYGYTF
>TRBJ1-1|TRBV11-2
CASSPQGINTEAFF
>TRBJ2-1|TRBV7-6
CASSLTSGGSYEQFF
>TRBJ2-1|TRBV14
CASKKGSTYNEQFF
>TRBJ1-2|TRBV6-5
CASKPPQGQRYGYTF
>TRBJ1-5|TRBV27
CASSLSGVAGNQPQHF
>TRBJ1-2|TRBV3-1/TRBV3-2
CASSQLSRKTHGYTF
>TRBJ1-3|TRBV6-5
CASRTPGNTIYF
>TRBJ1-2|TRBV19
CASSTAGQGSANYGYTF
>TRBJ1-2|TRBV5-6
CASSPGAYGYTF
>TRBJ1-2|TRBV5-1
CASSLTWTGMGYGYTF
>TRBJ1-1|TRBV10-3
CAISDLAQNTEAFF
>TRBJ1-6|TRBV9
CASSVGQGGSPLHF
>TRBJ2-6|TRBV4-2
CASSHDGLAGHSGANVLTF
>TRBJ2-7|TRBV2
CASSWDSTYEQYF